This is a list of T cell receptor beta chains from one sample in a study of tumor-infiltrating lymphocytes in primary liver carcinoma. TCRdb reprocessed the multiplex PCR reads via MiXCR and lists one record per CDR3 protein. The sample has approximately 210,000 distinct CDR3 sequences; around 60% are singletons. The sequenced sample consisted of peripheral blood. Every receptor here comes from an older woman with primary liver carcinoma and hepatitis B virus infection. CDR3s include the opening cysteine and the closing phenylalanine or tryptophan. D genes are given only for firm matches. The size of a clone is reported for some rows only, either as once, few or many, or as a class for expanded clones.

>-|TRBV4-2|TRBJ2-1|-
TGTGCCAGCAGCCAGCGGGGCAATGAGCACTTCTTC
CASSQRGNEHFF
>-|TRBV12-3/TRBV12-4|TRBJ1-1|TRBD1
TGTGCCAGCAGTTTAGGACAGGGCATTGAAGCTTTCTTT
CASSLGQGIEAFF
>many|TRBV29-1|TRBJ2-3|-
TGCAGCGTTGCCAGGGGAAGCACAGATACGCAGTATTTT
CSVARGSTDTQYF
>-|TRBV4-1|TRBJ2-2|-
TGCGCCAGTAGCCAAGATGCCGGGGAGCCGTTTTTT
CASSQDAGEPFF
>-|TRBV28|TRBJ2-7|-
TGTGCCAACAACGTTGCACCCTTCTACGAGCAGTACTTC
CANNVAPFYEQYF
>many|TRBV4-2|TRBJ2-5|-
TGTGCCAGCAGCCTTCGGGACGTTGAGACCCAGTACTTC
CASSLRDVETQYF
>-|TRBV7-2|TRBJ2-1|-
TGTGCCAGCAGCCCGCACTCTGGCCTCTACAATGAGCAGTTCTTC
CASSPHSGLYNEQFF
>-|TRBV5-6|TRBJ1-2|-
TGTGCCAGCAGCTTGGGGGCCGCTGGCTACACCTTC
CASSLGAAGYTF
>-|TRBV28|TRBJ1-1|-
TGTGCCAGCAGTTTGGCCAAAGCTTTGTTT
CASSLAKALF
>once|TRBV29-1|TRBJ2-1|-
TGCAGTTTGTCTGGTCCGGGTTACAATGAGCAGTTCTTC
CSLSGPGYNEQFF
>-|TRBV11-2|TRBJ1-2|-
TGTACCAGCAGCCGGGACATCTTCATTTATGACTACACCTTC
CTSSRDIFIYDYTF
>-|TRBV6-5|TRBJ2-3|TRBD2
TGTGCTAGCAGTTACTCGAGCGGGGAGGGCACAGATACGCAGTATTTT
CASSYSSGEGTDTQYF
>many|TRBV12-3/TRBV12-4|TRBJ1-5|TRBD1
TGTGCCAGCAGCCCAGGACAGGGGGTGGCCGGGCCCCAGCATTTT
CASSPGQGVAGPQHF
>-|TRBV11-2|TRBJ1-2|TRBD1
TGTGCCAGCAGCTTAAACCCAGGGACAGGGAAAATCTATGACTACACCTTC
CASSLNPGTGKIYDYTF